The following is a TCR beta chain sequence with its context. The sample is drawn from a study of blood T cell repertoires in COVID-19. The CDR3 is 17 residues long. The V gene lost 0 bases and the J gene lost 8 bases, with 20 bases spanning the gap. Ages ranged from about 18 to 100 years, with residence in about two dozen US areas. Authors' processing steps: The assay estimated nucleated cells by amplifying reference gene primers. Data came from immunoSEQ multiplex PCR; TCRdb stores just in-frame clones and leaves some out. D and trimming come from the DNA, and the V and J calls and clone size come from that table. The data show more than 250,000 clones, nearly 90% seen once.

The sequence derives from a woman aged 25-40 years who had recovered from COVID-19. Source material: PBMCs or T cells enriched from blood (not recorded which). V gene TRBV23-1 combines with J gene TRBJ1-5; D not resolved. TRBV23-1 falls under the ORF class, with uncertain function. CDR3 coding DNA: TGCGCCAGCAGTCAATCCCCGGCATGGGAGGAGTTGGAGCCCCAGCATTTT. The encoded protein is CASSQSPAWEELEPQHF.